This note documents a single TCR beta chain sequence. The target antigen is unknown. The sample belongs to a study of T-cell reconstitution after alpha-beta-depleted transplantation in children. The study, taken as a whole, reports: By one year post-transplant, T-cell counts and diversity largely arose from T cells that were newly produced.

Preparation of the TCRbeta library was carried out with unique molecular identifiers. Using its own MiXCR run on the PCR reads, TCRdb lists one record per CDR3 protein. The sample includes tens of thousands of distinct CDR3 sequences, around half of them seen just once. This CDR3 region has 14 residues. Germline lookup yields CDR1 SGHNT and CDR2 YYREEE (reference sequence). With 4 bases removed from V and 2 bases from J, the gap between germline ends came to 12 bases. The receptor was derived from a boy younger than two with SCID, due to receive a stem cell transplant. The chain uses TRBV5-4 and TRBJ2-5, with TRBD1 as a possible D gene (5 bases). The specimen comprised peripheral blood, sampled before TCRalphabeta/CD19-depleted stem cell transplant. CDR3 residues: CASSPRGAQETQYF. CDR3 DNA: TGTGCCAGCAGCCCCCGTGGGGCTCAAGAGACCCAGTACTTC.